The 4 T cell receptor beta chains in this list originate from one sample, sequenced in a study of shared clonotypes between healthy human individuals. Profiling relied on immunoSEQ multiplex PCR, and the TCRdb table lists in-frame clones only, not all of them. The top ten hold over 0.12% of the sample, which has about 2.4 million clones, more than 90% seen once. The specimen sequenced was naive CD4+ T cells sorted from blood. Stated subset: CD45RA+ positively selected. Every receptor here comes from a man in his late teens or twenties in good health.

The rearrangement links TRBV19 to TRBJ2-5, with D unclear. The CDR3 covers 15 residues. Per germline, CDR1 LNHDA and CDR2 SQIVND (reference sequence). Trimming took 0 bases from V and 1 from J, leaving 9 bases between them. Here the CDR3 reads CASSIDRFGQETQYF. CDR3 DNA: TGTGCCAGTAGTATAGATCGGTTTGGCCAAGAGACCCAGTACTTC. The whole variable domain, remainder taken from reference TRBV19 and TRBJ2-5, is DGGITQSPKYLFRKEGQNVTLSCEQNLNHDAMYWYRQDPGQGLRLIYYSQIVNDFQKGDIAEGYSVSREKKESFPLTVTSAQKNPTAFYLCASSIDRFGQETQYFGPGTRLLVL.

The chain couples TRBV19 to TRBJ1-2; no reliable D call. CDR1 LNHDA and CDR2 SQIVND come from the germline V gene (reference sequence). Trimming took off 3 bases at V and 0 bases at J, with 8 bases between the two ends. The CDR3 has 14 amino acids. CDR3 sequence: CASSIARSNYGYTF. The CDR3, as DNA: TGTGCCAGTAGTATCGCCAGATCTAACTATGGCTACACCTTC.

The chain links TRBV7-8 to TRBJ2-1; the D gene is possibly TRBD2 (6 bases). The CDR3 runs 13 residues. Germline CDR1 is SGHVS and CDR2 is FQNEAQ. V lost 7 bases, J lost 0 bases, and 7 bases lay in between. The CDR3 region is CASNGGSYNEQFF. The CDR3 nucleotides read TGTGCCAGCAACGGGGGCTCCTACAATGAGCAGTTCTTC. Supplemented by reference TRBV7-8 and TRBJ2-1, the full variable domain reads GAGVSQSPRYKVAKRGQDVALRCDPISGHVSLFWYQQALGQGPEFLTYFQNEAQLDKSGLPSDRFFAERPEGSVSTLKIQRTQQEDSAVYLCASNGGSYNEQFFGPGTRLTVL.

J is TRBJ2-1 and V is TRBV27; TRBD2 aligns across 12 bases. The CDR3 runs 16 residues. Germline V gene data show CDR1 as MNHEY and CDR2 as SMNVEV (reference sequence). The J segment lost 6 bases and the V segment lost 5 bases, leaving 8 bases of the junction unmatched. The CDR3 DNA sequence: TGTGCCAGCAGTCCGCGACTAGCGGGAGTGGGCAATGAGCAGTTCTTC. Its protein product is CASSPRLAGVGNEQFF.